This T cell receptor (beta chain) derives from a study of identical twins. Trimming left V 5 bases short and J 0 bases short, with 12 bases between. This CDR3 comprises 15 residues. Germline V CDR1 and CDR2: SGHRS, YFSETQ. This clonotype was counted only a few times. MiXCR, run by TCRdb on the 5' RACE reads, gives a single entry per CDR3 protein. In the table there are hundreds of thousands of distinct CDR3 sequences, 20% to 25% of which are singletons. These data also formed part of another study, on T cells expressing NK-cell markers. As that report states: From sorted CD3+CD56+NKG2C+, CD3+CD56+NKG2C- and CD3+CD56-NKG2C+ T cells came the TCR beta repertoires. There were seven HCMV-seropositive donors and one seronegative donor among the eight sequenced. Dominant NKG2C+ clonotypes made up roughly 1.0-7.0% of CD8+ T cells in a handful of donors. A few of the donors also had these clonotypes leading their CD3+CD56-NKG2C+ fraction.

The material sequenced was CD4+ T cells sorted from blood. The origin of this receptor is a young woman in good health. This rearrangement joins TRBV5-1 to TRBJ2-1; D is unresolved. CDR3 DNA sequence: TGCGCCAGCAGTCCGGCTTTAAGCTCCTACAATGAGCAGTTCTTC. The encoded protein is CASSPALSSYNEQFF.